This record looks at one T cell receptor beta chain sequence and its context. Its cognate antigen is unknown. The PCR used 60 Vbeta and 13 Jbeta primers. Libraries were prepared by immunoSEQ multiplex PCR; TCRdb keeps only in-frame clonotypes and omits some of them. The sample has around 170,000 clones, approximately 84% seen once. These data belong to a study of cytomegalovirus exposure and HLA in healthy donors. Overall study findings and caveats: The majority of TCR sequences were rare, yet some public TCRs appeared in many donors. HLA alleles were associated with 17,000 or so TCR beta sequences in a later analysis at 0.05 false discovery rate. An assumption of roughly uniform sequencing depth across donors underlay the presence/absence analyses.

The CDR3 is 12 residues long. Germline V gives CDR1 LNHDA, CDR2 SQIVND (reference sequence). Trimming shortened V by 9 bases and J by 2 bases, and 10 bases separated the two germline ends. This receptor was obtained from a man aged 45-65 years in good health and CMV-seronegative. The chain couples TRBV19 to TRBJ1-2, with D perhaps TRBD1 (6 bases). What was sequenced was PBMCs. The CDR3 nucleotides read TGTGCCAGCTTACAGGGAAACTATGGCTACACCTTC. This translates into CASLQGNYGYTF.